This TCR beta chain derives from a study of OX40 agonist ivuxolimab in advanced cancers. Study-level information: At 0.01 to 10 mg/kg, ivuxolimab was administered intravenously to patients every 2 weeks. Earlier anti-PD-1, anti-PD-L1 or anti-CTLA-4 therapy was permitted; 30% to 50% had received some. Three patients got partial responses; one had hepatocellular carcinoma and two had cutaneous melanoma.

The germline V and J ends were trimmed by 2 bases and 3 bases, with 11 bases remaining between them. Germline CDR1 SGHTS, CDR2 YDEGEE. The CDR3 length is 14 residues. Autoimmune disease history or systemic immunosuppression led to patients being barred. Here immunoSEQ multiplex PCR was the method, and the copy in TCRdb shows in-frame clones only, minus some. The sample includes roughly 80,000 clones, under 90% seen only once; the top ten take approximately 7%. The source material was CD4+ or CD8+ T cells sorted from blood, sampled in a trial of the OX40 agonist ivuxolimab. The TCR was taken from an adult with an advanced solid tumor such as melanoma, head and neck, liver or kidney cancer. The V gene is TRBV5-8, the J gene TRBJ1-2; no firm D call. The CDR3 reads CASSFTGVDYGYTF. DNA for the CDR3: TGTGCCAGCAGCTTCACTGGGGTCGACTATGGCTACACCTTC.